Shown below are 4 T cell receptor beta chains from a single sample sequenced in a study of response to subunit inactivated influenza vaccine. TCRdb fed the RT-PCR reads into MiXCR, producing one record per CDR3 protein. Of some 520,000 distinct CDR3 sequences in the sample, about 15% were seen once. Specimen: CD4+ T cells sorted from PBMCs, collected 23 to 25 months after vaccination. The receptor set was obtained from a man between 50 and 69 years old who received an inactivated influenza vaccine.

This clonotype was seen only a few times. The V gene is TRBV7-9, the J gene TRBJ2-1; 8 nucleotides align to TRBD2. CDR3 size: 15 residues. Germline V gives CDR1 SEHNR, CDR2 FQNEAQ (reference sequence). J was trimmed by 2 bases and V by 1 base; bases with no gene match: 1. CDR3 in amino acids: CASSLGGGTYNEQFF. Here the CDR3 DNA reads TGTGCCAGCAGCTTAGGCGGGGGGACCTACAATGAGCAGTTCTTC. Using reference TRBV7-9 and TRBJ2-1 for the parts outside the CDR3, the full variable domain is DTGVSQNPRHKITKRGQNVTFRCDPISEHNRLYWYRQTLGQGPEFLTYFQNEAQLEKSRLLSDRFSAERPKGSFSTLEIQRTEQGDSAMYLCASSLGGGTYNEQFFGPGTRLTVL.

This sequence joins TRBV20-1 and TRBJ2-7; the D gene is possibly TRBD1 (5 bases). CDR1 is DFQATT, CDR2 SNEGSKA, per germline (reference sequence). The CDR3 runs to 12 residues. Deletions cut 0 bases from V and 4 bases from J, with 7 bases between. The CDR3 DNA reads as TGCAGTGCTAGAGATCAGGGTTACGAGCAGTACTTC. Translation: CSARDQGYEQYF.

V is TRBV20-1 and J is TRBJ1-5, with D maybe TRBD1 (5 bases). Germline V gives CDR1 DFQATT, CDR2 SNEGSKA (reference sequence). Trimming shortened V by 2 bases and J by 7 bases, and 15 bases separated the two germline ends. There are 14 residues in the CDR3. The CDR3 region is CSARNPSGGQPQHF. CDR3 sequence (DNA): TGCAGTGCTAGAAACCCGTCGGGGGGACAGCCCCAGCATTTT.

This clonotype was found a few times. The chain employs TRBV18 and TRBJ2-2; maybe TRBD1 (6 bases). CDR3 length equals 14 residues. Trimming took off 7 bases at V and 1 base at J, with 10 bases between the two ends. The germline V gene encodes CDR1 KGHSH and CDR2 LQKENI. In DNA, the CDR3 is TGTGCCAGCTACCCAGGGGTGAACACCGGGGAGCTGTTTTTT. This encodes CASYPGVNTGELFF.